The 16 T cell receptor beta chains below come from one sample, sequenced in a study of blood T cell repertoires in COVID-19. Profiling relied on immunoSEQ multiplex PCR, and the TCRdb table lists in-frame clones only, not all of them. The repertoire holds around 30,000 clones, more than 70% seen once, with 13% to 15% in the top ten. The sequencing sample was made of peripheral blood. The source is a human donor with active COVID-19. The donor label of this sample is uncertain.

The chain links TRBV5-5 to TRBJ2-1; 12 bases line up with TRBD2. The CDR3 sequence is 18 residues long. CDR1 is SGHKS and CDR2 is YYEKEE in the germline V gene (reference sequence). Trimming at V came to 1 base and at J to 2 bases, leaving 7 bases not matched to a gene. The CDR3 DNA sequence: TGTGCCAGCAGCTTGCGACTAGCGGGGGTGACCGCCTACAATGAGCAGTTCTTC. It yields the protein CASSLRLAGVTAYNEQFF.

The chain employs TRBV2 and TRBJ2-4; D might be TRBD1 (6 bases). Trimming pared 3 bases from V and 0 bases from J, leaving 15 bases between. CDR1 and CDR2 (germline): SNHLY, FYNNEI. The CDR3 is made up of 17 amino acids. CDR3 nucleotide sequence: TGTGCCAGCAGTGATCTCGCAGGGGAGCTAGCCAAAAACATTCAGTACTTC. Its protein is CASSDLAGELAKNIQYF. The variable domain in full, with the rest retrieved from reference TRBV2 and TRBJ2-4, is EPEVTQTPSHQVTQMGQEVILRCVPISNHLYFYWYRQILGQKVEFLVSFYNNEISEKSEIFDDQFSVERPDGSNFTLKIRSTKLEDSAMYFCASSDLAGELAKNIQYFGAGTRLSVL.

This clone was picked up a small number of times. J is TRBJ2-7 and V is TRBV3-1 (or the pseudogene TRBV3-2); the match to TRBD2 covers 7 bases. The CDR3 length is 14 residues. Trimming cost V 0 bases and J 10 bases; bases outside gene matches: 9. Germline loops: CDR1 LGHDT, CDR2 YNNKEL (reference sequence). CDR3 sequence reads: CASSQDTVASGQYF. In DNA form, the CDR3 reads TGTGCCAGCAGCCAAGATACTGTAGCTAGCGGCCAGTACTTC.

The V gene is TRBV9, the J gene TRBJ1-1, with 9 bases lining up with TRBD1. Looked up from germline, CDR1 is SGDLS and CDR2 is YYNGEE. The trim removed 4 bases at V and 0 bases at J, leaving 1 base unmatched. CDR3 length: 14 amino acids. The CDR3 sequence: CASSRDRVNTEAFF. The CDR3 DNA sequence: TGTGCCAGCAGCCGGGACAGGGTGAACACTGAAGCTTTCTTT.

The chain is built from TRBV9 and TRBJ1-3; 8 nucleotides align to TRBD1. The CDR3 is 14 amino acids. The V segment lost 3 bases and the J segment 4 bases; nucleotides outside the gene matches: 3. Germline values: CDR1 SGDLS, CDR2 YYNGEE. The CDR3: CASSETGAGNTIYF. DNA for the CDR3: TGTGCCAGCAGCGAGACAGGGGCCGGAAACACCATATATTTT. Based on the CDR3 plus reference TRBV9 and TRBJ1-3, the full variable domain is DSGVTQTPKHLITATGQRVTLRCSPRSGDLSVYWYQQSLDQGLQFLIQYYNGEERAKGNILERFSAQQFPDLHSELNLSSLELGDSALYFCASSETGAGNTIYFGEGSWLTVV.

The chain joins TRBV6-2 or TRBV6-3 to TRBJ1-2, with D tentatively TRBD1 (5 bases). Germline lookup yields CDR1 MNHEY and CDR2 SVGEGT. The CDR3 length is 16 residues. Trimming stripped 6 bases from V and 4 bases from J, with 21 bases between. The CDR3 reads CASSPPRGGPGYGYTF. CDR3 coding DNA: TGTGCCAGCAGCCCACCACGCGGGGGTCCCGGCTATGGCTACACCTTC.

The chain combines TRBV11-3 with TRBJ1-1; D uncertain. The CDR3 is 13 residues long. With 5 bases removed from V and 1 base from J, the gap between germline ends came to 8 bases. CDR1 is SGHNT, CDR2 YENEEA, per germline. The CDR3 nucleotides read TGTGCCAGCAGCATTAACAAGAACACTGAAGCTTTCTTT. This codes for CASSINKNTEAFF.

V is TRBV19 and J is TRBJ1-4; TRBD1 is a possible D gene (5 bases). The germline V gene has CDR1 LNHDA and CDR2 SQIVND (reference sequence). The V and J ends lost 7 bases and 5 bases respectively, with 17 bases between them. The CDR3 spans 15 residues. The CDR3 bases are TGTGCCAGTAACCCGTCACAGGTGGTGAATGAAAAACTGTTTTTT. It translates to CASNPSQVVNEKLFF.

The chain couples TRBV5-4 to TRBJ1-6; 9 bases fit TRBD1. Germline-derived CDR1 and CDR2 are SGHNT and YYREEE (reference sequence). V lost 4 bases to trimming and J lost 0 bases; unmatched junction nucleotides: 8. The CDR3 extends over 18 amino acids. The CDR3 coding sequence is TGTGCCAGCAGCGCGTGGGGACAGGGTGGCTCCTATAATTCACCCCTCCACTTT. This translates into CASSAWGQGGSYNSPLHF. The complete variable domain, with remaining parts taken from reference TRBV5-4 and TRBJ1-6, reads ETGVTQSPTHLIKTRGQQVTLRCSSQSGHNTVSWYQQALGQGPQFIFQYYREEENGRGNFPPRFSGLQFPNYSSELNVNALELDDSALYLCASSAWGQGGSYNSPLHFGNGTRLTVT.

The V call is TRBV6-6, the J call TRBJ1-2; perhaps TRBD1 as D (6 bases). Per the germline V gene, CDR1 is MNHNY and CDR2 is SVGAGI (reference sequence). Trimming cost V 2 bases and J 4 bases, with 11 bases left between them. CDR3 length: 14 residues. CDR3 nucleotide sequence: TGTGCCAGCAGTTACGGGGGCAGTTTCTATGGCTACACCTTC. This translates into CASSYGGSFYGYTF.

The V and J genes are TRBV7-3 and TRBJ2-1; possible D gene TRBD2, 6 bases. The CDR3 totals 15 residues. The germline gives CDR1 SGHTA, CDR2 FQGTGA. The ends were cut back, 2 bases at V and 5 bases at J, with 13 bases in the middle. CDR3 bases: TGTGCCAGCAGCTTATATTCTAGCGACCACAATGAGCAGTTCTTC. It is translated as CASSLYSSDHNEQFF.

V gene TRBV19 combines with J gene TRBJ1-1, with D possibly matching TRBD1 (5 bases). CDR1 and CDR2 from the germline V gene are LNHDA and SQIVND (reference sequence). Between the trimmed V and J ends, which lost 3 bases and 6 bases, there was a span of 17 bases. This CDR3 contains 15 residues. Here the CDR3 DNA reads TGTGCCAGTAGTATTCCCCGCGGGGGTTTCGCTGAAGCTTTCTTT. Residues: CASSIPRGGFAEAFF.

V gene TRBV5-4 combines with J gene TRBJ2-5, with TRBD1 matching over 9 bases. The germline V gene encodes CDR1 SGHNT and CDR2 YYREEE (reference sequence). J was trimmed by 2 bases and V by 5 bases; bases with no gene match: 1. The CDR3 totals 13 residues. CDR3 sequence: CASRGQGQETQYF. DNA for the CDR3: TGTGCCAGCAGAGGACAGGGGCAAGAGACCCAGTACTTC.

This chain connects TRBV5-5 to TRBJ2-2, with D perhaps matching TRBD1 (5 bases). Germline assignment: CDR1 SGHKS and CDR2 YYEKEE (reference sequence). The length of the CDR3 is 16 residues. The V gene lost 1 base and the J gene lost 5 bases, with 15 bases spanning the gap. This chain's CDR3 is CASSLQGWSDTGELFF. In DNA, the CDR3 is TGTGCCAGCAGCTTGCAGGGTTGGAGCGATACCGGGGAGCTGTTTTTT.

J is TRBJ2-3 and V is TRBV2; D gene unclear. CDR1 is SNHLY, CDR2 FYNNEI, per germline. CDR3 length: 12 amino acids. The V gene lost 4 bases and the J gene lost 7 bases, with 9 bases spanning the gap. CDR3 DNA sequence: TGTGCCAGCAGTGGAGGTCTCTATACGCAGTATTTT. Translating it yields CASSGGLYTQYF.

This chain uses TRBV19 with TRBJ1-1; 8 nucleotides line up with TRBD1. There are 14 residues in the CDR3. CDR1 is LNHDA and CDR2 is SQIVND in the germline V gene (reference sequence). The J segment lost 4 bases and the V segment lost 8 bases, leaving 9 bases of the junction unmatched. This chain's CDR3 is CASWSLTGGTEAFF. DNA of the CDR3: TGTGCCAGTTGGAGTCTCACAGGGGGCACTGAAGCTTTCTTT.